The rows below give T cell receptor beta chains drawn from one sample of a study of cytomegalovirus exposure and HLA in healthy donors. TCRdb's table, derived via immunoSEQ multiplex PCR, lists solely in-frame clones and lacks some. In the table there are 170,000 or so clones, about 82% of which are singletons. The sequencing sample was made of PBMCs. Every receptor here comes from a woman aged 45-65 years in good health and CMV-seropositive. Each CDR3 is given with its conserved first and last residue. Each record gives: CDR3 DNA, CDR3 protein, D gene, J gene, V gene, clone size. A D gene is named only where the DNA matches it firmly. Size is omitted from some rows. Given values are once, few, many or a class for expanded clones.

TGTGCCAGCAACCATAGAGAGGCTAACTATGGCTACACCTTC,CASNHREANYGYTF,NA,TRBJ1-2,TRBV6-6,NA
TGCGCCAGCAGCTTTAACGGGGGGGCCCATGAGCAGTTCTTC,CASSFNGGAHEQFF,TRBD2,TRBJ2-1,TRBV5-1,few
TGTGCCAGCTCACCCGCGGATAGCAATCAGCCCCAGCATTTT,CASSPADSNQPQHF,NA,TRBJ1-5,TRBV18,NA
TGTGCCAGCAGCCCGCGAGGCCGGGGGGAGCTGTTTTTT,CASSPRGRGELFF,NA,TRBJ2-2,TRBV7-2,NA
TGTGCCAGCAGTTCGACGGACAGGGGCGGCAATCAGCCCCAGCATTTT,CASSSTDRGGNQPQHF,TRBD1,TRBJ1-5,TRBV6-6,once
TGTGCCAGCAGCTCCAGGGCCGAGAACACTGAAGCTTTCTTT,CASSSRAENTEAFF,NA,TRBJ1-1,TRBV7-9,NA
TGCGCCAGCAGTGAGGTGGCTAGGCGAAGCGGGGGTGGGACCCAGTACTTC,CASSEVARRSGGGTQYF,TRBD2,TRBJ2-5,TRBV10-1,NA
TGTGCCAGCAGCTTAGTGGGCCCCCCGGGAGGATCGACCAGCTCCTACGAGCAGTACTTC,CASSLVGPPGGSTSSYEQYF,TRBD2,TRBJ2-7,TRBV7-8,NA
TGTGCCAGCAGTTTGGTGTACGAGCAGTACTTC,CASSLVYEQYF,NA,TRBJ2-7,TRBV28,NA
TGTGCCAGTAGTTTAGGACAGGGGTTCTATGGCTACACCTTC,CASSLGQGFYGYTF,TRBD1,TRBJ1-2,TRBV19,NA
TGTGCCAGCAGCTTTACAGGGGGTGACTATGGCTACACCTTC,CASSFTGGDYGYTF,TRBD1,TRBJ1-2,TRBV7-2,NA
TGTGCCAGTAGTGGCAGGGAATTGGGCACAGATACGCAGTATTTT,CASSGRELGTDTQYF,NA,TRBJ2-3,TRBV19,NA
TGTGCCAGCTCACCATCGAGCGGGATCCACGAGCAGTACTTC,CASSPSSGIHEQYF,TRBD2,TRBJ2-7,TRBV18,NA
TGTGCCAGCAGCGTAGAGGGCGGGGGTGGGGCCAACGTCCTGACTTTC,CASSVEGGGGANVLTF,TRBD2,TRBJ2-6,TRBV9,NA
TGTGCCAGCACCCCCATCCGGACCCAAGGGGGTGAAGCTTTCTTT,CASTPIRTQGGEAFF,NA,TRBJ1-1,TRBV2,NA
TGCGCCAGCAGCTTGATTAGCGGGGGGGTAGATACGCAGTATTTT,CASSLISGGVDTQYF,TRBD2,TRBJ2-3,TRBV5-1,NA
TGTGCCAGCAGCTTGCAAGACAGTTATAATGAAAAACTGTTTTTT,CASSLQDSYNEKLFF,NA,TRBJ1-4,TRBV5-8,NA
TGCGCCAGCAGCCAGCCGACCAGGGACAGGTACCACGAGCAGTACTTC,CASSQPTRDRYHEQYF,TRBD1,TRBJ2-7,TRBV4-1,NA
TGTGCCAGCAGTTTATCTGGACTGATATCCTACGAGCAGTACTTC,CASSLSGLISYEQYF,NA,TRBJ2-7,TRBV28,NA
TGTGCCAGCAGCGTAACAGGGGGTACCGAGCAGTACTTC,CASSVTGGTEQYF,TRBD1,TRBJ2-7,TRBV9,NA
TGTGCCAGCAGCTCACCCCCCTGGCGGGACAGCTCCTACGAGCAGTACTTC,CASSSPPWRDSSYEQYF,NA,TRBJ2-7,TRBV7-2,NA
TGTGCCAGCAGCCCAAGGACAGGGGGGAACACTGAAGCTTTCTTT,CASSPRTGGNTEAFF,TRBD1,TRBJ1-1,TRBV11-2,NA
TGCGCCAGCAGCCCGACAGGGGACTATGGCTACACCTTC,CASSPTGDYGYTF,TRBD1,TRBJ1-2,TRBV5-1,NA
TGTGCCAGCAGCTTATTGCCGGGACAGGGGGGAAGAGAGGGCTACACCTTC,CASSLLPGQGGREGYTF,TRBD1,TRBJ1-2,TRBV7-9,NA
TGTGCCAGCAGCCAAGTACTCAACACCGGGGAGCTGTTTTTT,CASSQVLNTGELFF,NA,TRBJ2-2,TRBV4-2,NA
TGTGCCAGCAGCCAATCCCCTGGCCTAGCGGGAGGGACCGGGGAGCTGTTTTTT,CASSQSPGLAGGTGELFF,TRBD2,TRBJ2-2,TRBV4-2,once
TGTGCCAGCAGCCCATGGGGACAGGGCCCGGAGGAGACCCAGTACTTC,CASSPWGQGPEETQYF,TRBD1,TRBJ2-5,TRBV7-6,NA
TGTGCCAGTAGTCTGGCGGGGGGGCCTTCCTACGAGCAGTACTTC,CASSLAGGPSYEQYF,TRBD2,TRBJ2-7,TRBV19,NA
TGTGCCAGCTGGACAGGGGAGAATGGCTACACCTTC,CASWTGENGYTF,TRBD1,TRBJ1-2,TRBV28,NA
TGTGCCAGCAGCTTAGAGACAGGGGGAAATTCACCCCTCCACTTT,CASSLETGGNSPLHF,TRBD1,TRBJ1-6,TRBV11-2,NA
TGTGCCAGCTCAAGGGGACAGACGCTTATCACCGGGGAGCTGTTTTTT,CASSRGQTLITGELFF,TRBD1,TRBJ2-2,TRBV18,NA
TGTGCCAGCAGCGCCGACCAGGGCGAGGATGAAAAACTGTTTTTT,CASSADQGEDEKLFF,NA,TRBJ1-4,TRBV9,NA
TGTGCCAGCAGAGGAGGGACTAGCGGGCGTTACGGCAATGAGCAGTTCTTC,CASRGGTSGRYGNEQFF,TRBD2,TRBJ2-1,TRBV28,NA
TGTGCCAGCAGCTCTCCCCTTGACAGGGAAAACACCATATATTTT,CASSSPLDRENTIYF,TRBD1,TRBJ1-3,TRBV11-2,NA